The clone carrying this T cell receptor (beta chain) was recorded a few times. Its antigen is unidentified. The sample originates from a study of T cells in localized non-small cell lung cancer. Measured with immunoSEQ multiplex PCR; TCRdb has only the in-frame clones, and not every one. The sample has some 2,300 clones; more than 20% are singletons. Trimming took 2 bases from V and 2 from J, leaving 9 bases between them. Germline V CDR1 and CDR2: SGHNT, YENEEA. The CDR3 contains 14 residues. Study results and caveats: Greater blood T cell density accompanied longer overall survival. Heterogeneity remains possible because sequencing was limited to only one tumor region. Peak T cell clonality was found in uninvolved adjacent lung, exceeding tumor. When the top 100 tumor clones were examined, a median approximately 59 of them also appeared in the adjacent lung, which was paired and uninvolved.

The TCR was taken from a woman aged 35 to 70 with stage II squamous cell lung carcinoma. The chain uses TRBV11-3 and TRBJ1-2; unclear D gene. This specimen was lung tumor tissue, taken before any cancer treatment. The DNA of the CDR3 is TGTGCCAGCAGCTTAAGGCCAAGAAACTATGGCTACACCTTC. Translated: CASSLRPRNYGYTF.